The 13 T cell receptor beta chains presented below share a single source sample, sequenced in a study of monozygotic twins with inflammatory bowel disease. Reanalyzing the 5' RACE reads, TCRdb keeps one entry per CDR3 protein, without DNA. Its table records over 110,000 distinct CDR3 sequences. Sequenced input: blood. The receptors stem from a human donor with ulcerative colitis or Crohn's disease, or a healthy co-twin of an affected twin (not recorded which).

The chain has TRBV7-2 and TRBJ2-5; TCRdb outputs TRBD2, but without DNA this stays unchecked. CDR3 length: 14 amino acids. The germline CDR1 and CDR2 sequences are SGHTA and FQGNSA. CDR3: CASSGGGLQETQYF.

The chain links TRBV7-2 to TRBJ1-2; TCRdb's D gene call, TRBD1, goes unchecked for lack of DNA. Per germline, CDR1 SGHTA and CDR2 FQGNSA. The CDR3 extends over 17 amino acids. CDR3 loop: CASSLRTGGSKGYGYTF.

V usage is TRBV6-2 or TRBV6-3 and J usage is TRBJ2-1; TCRdb indicates TRBD1, and absent DNA this call remains unverified. The CDR3 length is 15 residues. The germline V gene encodes CDR1 MNHEY and CDR2 SVGEGT. The CDR3: CASSMTGGGYNEQFF.

This sequence joins TRBV11-2 and TRBJ2-7; TCRdb returns TRBD1, unconfirmable since there is no DNA. CDR3 size: 18 residues. Germline V gene lookup returns CDR1 SGHAT and CDR2 FQNNGV. CDR3 amino acids: CASSPIAGARFRSYEQYF.

The gene calls are TRBV9 and TRBJ2-7; the D call of TRBD2 rests on TCRdb alone, since no DNA is present to check it. The CDR3 loop spans 14 amino acids. Germline V gene sequence: CDR1 SGDLS, CDR2 YYNGEE. The CDR3 sequence is CASSDSGGAAEQYF. Full variable domain (missing parts from reference TRBV9 and TRBJ2-7): DSGVTQTPKHLITATGQRVTLRCSPRSGDLSVYWYQQSLDQGLQFLIQYYNGEERAKGNILERFSAQQFPDLHSELNLSSLELGDSALYFCASSDSGGAAEQYFGPGTRLTVT.

This sequence joins TRBV7-2 and TRBJ2-3; TCRdb picks TRBD2, but there is no DNA to check that call. From germline, CDR1 is SGHTA and CDR2 FQGNSA. The CDR3 loop spans 15 amino acids. The CDR3 sequence: CASSLEGLASGTQYF.

The rearrangement links TRBV29-1 to TRBJ2-3; as DNA is missing, the TRBD1 call by TCRdb cannot be tested. The CDR3 runs to 17 residues. In germline, CDR1 is SQVTM, CDR2 ANQGSEA. The CDR3: CSVEDLRQIYGTDTQYF.

The chain joins TRBV5-4 to TRBJ2-5. The CDR3 runs 13 residues. Germline CDR1 reads SGHNT; CDR2 reads YYREEE (reference sequence). The CDR3 sequence: CASSFDPEETQYF.

CDR3 protein: CASSQVGTGYSYEQYF. The chain recombines TRBV4-1 with TRBJ2-7; the TRBD1 assignment by TCRdb is unverifiable without DNA. Germline V gene lookup returns CDR1 MGHRA and CDR2 YSYEKL. The CDR3 sequence is 16 residues long.

The chain has TRBV10-3 and TRBJ1-5. CDR1 is ENHRY and CDR2 is SYGVKD in the germline V gene. CDR3 length equals 12 residues. CDR3 loop: CAISESGKPQHF.

The chain joins TRBV20-1 to TRBJ2-1; TCRdb selects TRBD1, and the lack of DNA leaves this call unchecked. Looked up from germline, CDR1 is DFQATT and CDR2 is SNEGSKA (reference sequence). This CDR3 region has 11 residues. This CDR3 reads CSARDMGAQFF.

V is TRBV5-1 and J is TRBJ2-1; there is no DNA to check the TCRdb D call of TRBD1. The CDR3 is made up of 15 amino acids. Germline loops: CDR1 SGHRS, CDR2 YFSETQ. The CDR3: CASSSGGAAYNEQFF.

This sequence joins TRBV7-3 and TRBJ2-3; checking the TCRdb D call of TRBD1 is not possible without DNA. The germline CDR1 and CDR2 sequences are SGHTA and FQGTGA. CDR3 size: 19 residues. The CDR3 sequence is CASSPRGTGIRWAPDTQYF.